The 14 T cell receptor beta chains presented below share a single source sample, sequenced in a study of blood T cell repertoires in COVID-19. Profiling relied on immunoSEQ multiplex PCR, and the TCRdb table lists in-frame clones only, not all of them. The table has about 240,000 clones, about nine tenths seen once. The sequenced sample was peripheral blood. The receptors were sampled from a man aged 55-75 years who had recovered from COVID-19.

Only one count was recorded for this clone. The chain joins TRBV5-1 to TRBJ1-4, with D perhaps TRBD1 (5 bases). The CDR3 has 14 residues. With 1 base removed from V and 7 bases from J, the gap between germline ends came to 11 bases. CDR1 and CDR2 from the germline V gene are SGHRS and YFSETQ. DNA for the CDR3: TGCGCCAGCAGCTTGCTGGGGGGGGGTGAAAAACTGTTTTTT. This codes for CASSLLGGGEKLFF.

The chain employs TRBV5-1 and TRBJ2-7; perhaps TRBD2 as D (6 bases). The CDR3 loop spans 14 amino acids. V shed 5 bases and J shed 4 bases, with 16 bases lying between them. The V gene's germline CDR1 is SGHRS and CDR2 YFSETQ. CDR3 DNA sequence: TGCGCCAGCAGGAATCCTAGCGATCATTACGAGCAGTACTTC. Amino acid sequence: CASRNPSDHYEQYF.

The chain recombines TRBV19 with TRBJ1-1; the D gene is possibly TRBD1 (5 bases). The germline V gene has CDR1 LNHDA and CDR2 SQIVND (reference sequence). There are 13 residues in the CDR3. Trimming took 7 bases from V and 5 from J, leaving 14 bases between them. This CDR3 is CASTRQRGTEAFF. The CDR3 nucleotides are TGTGCCAGTACCCGACAGCGGGGGACTGAAGCTTTCTTT. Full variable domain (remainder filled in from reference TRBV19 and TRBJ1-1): DGGITQSPKYLFRKEGQNVTLSCEQNLNHDAMYWYRQDPGQGLRLIYYSQIVNDFQKGDIAEGYSVSREKKESFPLTVTSAQKNPTAFYLCASTRQRGTEAFFGQGTRLTVV.

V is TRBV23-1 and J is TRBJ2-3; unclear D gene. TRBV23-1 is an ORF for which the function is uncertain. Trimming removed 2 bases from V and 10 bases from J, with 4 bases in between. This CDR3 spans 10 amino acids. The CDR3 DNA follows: TGCGCCAGCAGTCAAACACCGCAGTATTTT. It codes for CASSQTPQYF.

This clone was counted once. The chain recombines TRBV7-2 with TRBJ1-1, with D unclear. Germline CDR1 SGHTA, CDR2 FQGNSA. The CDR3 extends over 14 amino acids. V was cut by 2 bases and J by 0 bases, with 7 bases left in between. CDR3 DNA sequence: TGTGCCAGCAGCTTATTACGGGTGAACACTGAAGCTTTCTTT. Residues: CASSLLRVNTEAFF. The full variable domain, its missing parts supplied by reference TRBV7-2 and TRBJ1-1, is GAGVSQSPSNKVTEKGKDVELRCDPISGHTALYWYRQSLGQGLEFLIYFQGNSAPDKSGLPSDRFSAERTGGSVSTLTIQRTQQEDSAVYLCASSLLRVNTEAFFGQGTRLTVV.

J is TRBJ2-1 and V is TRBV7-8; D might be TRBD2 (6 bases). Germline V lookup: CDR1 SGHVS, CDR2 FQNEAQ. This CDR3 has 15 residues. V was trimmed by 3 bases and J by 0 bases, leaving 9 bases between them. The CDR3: CASSLVAASYNEQFF. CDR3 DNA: TGTGCCAGCAGCTTGGTAGCGGCCTCCTACAATGAGCAGTTCTTC. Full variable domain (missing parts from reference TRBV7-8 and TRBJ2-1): GAGVSQSPRYKVAKRGQDVALRCDPISGHVSLFWYQQALGQGPEFLTYFQNEAQLDKSGLPSDRFFAERPEGSVSTLKIQRTQQEDSAVYLCASSLVAASYNEQFFGPGTRLTVL.

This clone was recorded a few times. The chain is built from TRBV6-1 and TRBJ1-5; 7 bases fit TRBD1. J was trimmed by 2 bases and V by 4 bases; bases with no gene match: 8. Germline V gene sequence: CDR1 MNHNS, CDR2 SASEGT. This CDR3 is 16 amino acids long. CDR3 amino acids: CASSGVGGRGNQPQHF. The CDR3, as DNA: TGTGCCAGCAGTGGAGTAGGGGGCAGGGGCAATCAGCCCCAGCATTTT.

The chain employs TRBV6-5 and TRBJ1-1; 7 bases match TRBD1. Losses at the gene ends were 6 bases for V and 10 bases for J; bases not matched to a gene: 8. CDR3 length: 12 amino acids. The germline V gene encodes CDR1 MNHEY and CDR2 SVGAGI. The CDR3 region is CASSPQGRGAFF. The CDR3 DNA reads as TGTGCCAGCAGCCCACAGGGGCGGGGAGCTTTCTTT.

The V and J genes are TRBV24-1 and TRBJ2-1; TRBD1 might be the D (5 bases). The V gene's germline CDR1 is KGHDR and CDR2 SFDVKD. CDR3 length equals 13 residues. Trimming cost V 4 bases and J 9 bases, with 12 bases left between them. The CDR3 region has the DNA TGTGCCACCAGTGAGGCTCAGGGCATTGAGCAGTTCTTC. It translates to CATSEAQGIEQFF.

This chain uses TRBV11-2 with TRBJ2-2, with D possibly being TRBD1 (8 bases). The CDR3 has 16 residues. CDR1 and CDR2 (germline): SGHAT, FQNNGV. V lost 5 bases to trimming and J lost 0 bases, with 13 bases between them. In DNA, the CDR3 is TGTGCCAGCAGCACAGGGGGGGGGACGAACACCGGGGAGCTGTTTTTT. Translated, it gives CASSTGGGTNTGELFF.

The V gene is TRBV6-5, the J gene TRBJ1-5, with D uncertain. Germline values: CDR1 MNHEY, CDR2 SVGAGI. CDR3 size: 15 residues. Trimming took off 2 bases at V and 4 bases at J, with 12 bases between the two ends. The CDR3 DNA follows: TGTGCCAGCAGTTACACCCTCGTCGGGAATCAGCCCCAGCATTTT. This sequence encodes CASSYTLVGNQPQHF.

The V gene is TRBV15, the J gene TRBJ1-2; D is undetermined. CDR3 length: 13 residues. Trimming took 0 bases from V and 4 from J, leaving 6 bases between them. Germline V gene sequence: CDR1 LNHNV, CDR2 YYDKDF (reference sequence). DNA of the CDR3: TGTGCCACCAGCAGAGATGGGAGCTATGGCTACACCTTC. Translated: CATSRDGSYGYTF.

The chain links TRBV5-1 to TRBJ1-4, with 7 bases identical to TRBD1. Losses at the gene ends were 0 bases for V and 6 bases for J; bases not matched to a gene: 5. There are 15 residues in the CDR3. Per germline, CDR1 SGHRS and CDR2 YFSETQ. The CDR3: CASSLGDRSYEKLFF. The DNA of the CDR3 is TGCGCCAGCAGCTTGGGGGACAGAAGTTATGAAAAACTGTTTTTT.

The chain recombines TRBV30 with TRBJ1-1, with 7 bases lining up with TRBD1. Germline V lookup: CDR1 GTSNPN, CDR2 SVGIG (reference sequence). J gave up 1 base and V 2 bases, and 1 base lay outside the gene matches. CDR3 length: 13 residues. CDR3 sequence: CAWSTGANTEAFF. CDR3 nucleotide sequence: TGTGCCTGGAGTACAGGGGCGAACACTGAAGCTTTCTTT.